The 11 T cell receptor beta chains given below trace back to one sample, sequenced in a study of blood T cell repertoires in COVID-19. Produced via immunoSEQ multiplex PCR; TCRdb's table is partial and in-frame only. The top ten clones hold 3.5% to 5% of a sample with approximately 300,000 clones, nearly 90% of them seen once. The specimen sequenced was PBMCs or T cells enriched from blood (not recorded which). These receptors originate from a woman under 30 with acute COVID-19.

The sample holds a few counts of this clone. The V gene is TRBV19, the J gene TRBJ1-1; TRBD1 matches 10 bases. With V trimmed by 7 bases and J by 11 bases, 16 bases remained unmatched. Germline CDR1 LNHDA, CDR2 SQIVND (reference sequence). The CDR3 is 15 residues long. CDR3: CASKRSLGTGVNAFF. CDR3 DNA sequence: TGTGCCAGTAAACGAAGTCTTGGGACAGGGGTGAATGCTTTCTTT.

The chain joins TRBV2 to TRBJ2-1, with 13 bases matching TRBD2. Per the germline V gene, CDR1 is SNHLY and CDR2 is FYNNEI. V lost 5 bases, J lost 9 bases, and 7 bases stayed unmatched. CDR3 length: 15 residues. The CDR3 sequence is CASSKRTSGRAEQFF. The DNA for the CDR3 is TGTGCCAGCAGTAAAAGGACTAGCGGGAGAGCTGAGCAGTTCTTC.

The chain links TRBV10-3 to TRBJ2-5, with TRBD1 as a possible D gene (6 bases). Germline V gene data show CDR1 as ENHRY and CDR2 as SYGVKD. The CDR3 has 13 amino acids. Trimming shortened V by 10 bases and J by 2 bases, and 14 bases separated the two germline ends. The CDR3 loop reads CATGDNRQETQYF. The CDR3 DNA reads TGTGCCACAGGGGACAATCGTCAAGAGACCCAGTACTTC.

V is TRBV11-3 and J is TRBJ2-3, with D possibly TRBD1 on 5 matching bases. This CDR3 is built from 14 residues. Per germline, CDR1 SGHNT and CDR2 YENEEA. V lost 5 bases to trimming and J lost 6 bases, with 15 bases between them. The CDR3 bases are TGTGCCAGCAGCAAAAGACAGAGTTCGGATACGCAGTATTTT. This encodes CASSKRQSSDTQYF.

J is TRBJ1-2 and V is TRBV7-8; D might be TRBD1 (5 bases). V was shortened by 5 bases and J by 4 bases, with 11 bases between the two germline ends. The CDR3 has 13 amino acids. CDR1 and CDR2 from the germline V gene are SGHVS and FQNEAQ. DNA of the CDR3: TGTGCCAGCAGCCCAGGGTTCGGCTATGGCTACACCTTC. Amino acids: CASSPGFGYGYTF.

J is TRBJ1-2 and V is TRBV7-9; the D is unclear. This CDR3 has 17 residues. Between the trimmed V and J ends, which lost 3 bases and 7 bases, there was a span of 24 bases. CDR1 is SEHNR, CDR2 FQNEAQ, per germline (reference sequence). CDR3 nucleotide sequence: TGTGCCAGCAGCTTGAGCGGGCCACGGCCCGGTACGGGTGGCTACACCTTC. It encodes CASSLSGPRPGTGGYTF.

This clone was found a few times. The J gene is TRBJ1-1, the V gene TRBV5-1; D may be TRBD1 (6 bases). Trimming removed 0 bases from V and 4 bases from J, with 10 bases in between. This CDR3 has 14 amino acids. The germline V gene has CDR1 SGHRS and CDR2 YFSETQ. CDR3 DNA sequence: TGCGCCAGCAGCTTGGTCGGGGGGCGCACTGAAGCTTTCTTT. Protein product: CASSLVGGRTEAFF.

This chain joins TRBV27 and TRBJ1-6; 9 bases agree with TRBD1. In germline, CDR1 is MNHEY, CDR2 SMNVEV (reference sequence). V was clipped by 4 bases and J by 7 bases; unmatched bases: 8. CDR3 size: 16 residues. CDR3 protein: CASSSTTGTGNSPLHF. Written as DNA, the CDR3 is TGTGCCAGCAGTTCTACAACCGGGACAGGGAATTCACCCCTCCACTTT.

This clone has a single count. This chain links TRBV3-1 (or the pseudogene TRBV3-2) with TRBJ1-5; D call uncertain. Trimming stripped 1 base from V and 5 bases from J, with 3 bases between. The CDR3 consists of 12 residues. The germline CDR1 and CDR2 sequences are LGHDT and YNNKEL (reference sequence). Here the CDR3 DNA reads TGTGCCAGCAGCCAAGGCGATCAGCCCCAGCATTTT. Translation gives CASSQGDQPQHF.

The V gene is TRBV11-2, the J gene TRBJ1-4, with 7 bases fitting TRBD1. The CDR3 runs 12 residues. Germline V gene sequence: CDR1 SGHAT, CDR2 FQNNGV. V lost 5 bases and J lost 11; bases outside the gene matches: 5. The CDR3 loop reads CASSQGQYKLFF. CDR3 nucleotides: TGTGCCAGCAGCCAGGGACAGTACAAACTGTTTTTT.

The rearrangement links TRBV3-1 (or the pseudogene TRBV3-2) to TRBJ1-1; tentative D call: TRBD1 (5 bases). CDR3 size: 13 residues. Trimming stripped 5 bases from V and 3 bases from J, with 10 bases between. Germline lookup yields CDR1 LGHDT and CDR2 YNNKEL (reference sequence). CDR3 protein: CASSTTTDTEAFF. The DNA for the CDR3 is TGTGCCAGCAGCACAACGACAGACACTGAAGCTTTCTTT.